What follows describes a single TCR beta chain. The antigen remains unidentified. 60 Vbeta and 13 Jbeta primers were used in PCR. In the original analysis: There were about 88 million unique TCR beta chains by a later count, and approximately 11 million of them were shared. TCRdb's table, derived via immunoSEQ multiplex PCR, lists solely in-frame clones and lacks some. V and J calls and clone size follow that table, whereas D and trimming were derived from the DNA. The sample consists of about 140,000 clones, under 90% of them appearing once. The sample is drawn from a study of cytomegalovirus exposure and HLA in healthy donors. Regarding the study as a whole: Presence/absence analyses assumed roughly uniform sequencing depth across donors. As was reported, the classifier diagnosed cytomegalovirus status with high specificity and sensitivity.

There are 17 residues in the CDR3. Germline-derived CDR1 and CDR2 are SGHTA and FQGNSA. The J segment lost 8 bases and the V segment lost 5 bases, leaving 11 bases of the junction unmatched. The V and J genes are TRBV7-2 and TRBJ2-2; 13 nucleotides line up with TRBD2. The TCR was taken from a boy between 2 and 10 years old in good health and CMV-seronegative. Sequenced: PBMCs. CDR3 region: CASSLLGLAGEGGELFF. The CDR3 DNA reads TGTGCCAGCAGCCTATTAGGACTAGCGGGAGAAGGAGGGGAGCTGTTTTTT.